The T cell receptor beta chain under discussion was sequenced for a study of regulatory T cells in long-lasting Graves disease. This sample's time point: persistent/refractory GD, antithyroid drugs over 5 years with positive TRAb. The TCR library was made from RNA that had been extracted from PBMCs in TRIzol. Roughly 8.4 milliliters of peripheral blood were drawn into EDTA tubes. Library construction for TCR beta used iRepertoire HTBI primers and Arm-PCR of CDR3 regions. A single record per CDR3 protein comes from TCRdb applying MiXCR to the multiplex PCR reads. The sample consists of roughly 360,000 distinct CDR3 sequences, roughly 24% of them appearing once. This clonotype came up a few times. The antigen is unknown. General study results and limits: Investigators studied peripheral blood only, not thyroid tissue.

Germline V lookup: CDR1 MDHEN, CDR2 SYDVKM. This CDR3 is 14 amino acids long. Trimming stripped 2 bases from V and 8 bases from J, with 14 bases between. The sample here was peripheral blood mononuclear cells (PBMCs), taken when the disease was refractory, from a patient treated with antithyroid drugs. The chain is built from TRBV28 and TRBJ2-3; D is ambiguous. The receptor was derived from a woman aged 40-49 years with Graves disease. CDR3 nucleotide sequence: TGTGCCAGCAGTTTAGTGGGTGGGCATGGTACGCAGTATTTT. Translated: CASSLVGGHGTQYF.